This T cell receptor beta chain was recovered during a study of blood T cells in healthy people across ages. Findings and caveats of the study: Using unsorted PBMCs precluded a conclusive naive versus antigen-experienced comparison.

A remark on this clonotype: The antigen is unknown. Germline is not matched at one junction end, which may reflect a read error.

Primed by a sample-barcoded 5' primer and a J-beta primer mix, a second PCR proceeded for about 6 to 11 cycles. TCRdb re-called the 5' RACE reads with MiXCR, one entry per CDR3 protein. This sample has around 1.5 million distinct CDR3 sequences, with roughly 30% found just once. Specimen: blood. The source of this sequence is a woman aged 25 to 45 in good health.

The CDR3 nucleotides are TGCAACGTTGATCCCACCACCGGGACTAGCGGCTACAATGAGCAGTTCTTC. It codes for CNVDPTTGTSGYNEQFF. The V and J genes are TRBV29-1 and TRBJ2-1, with 11 bases fitting TRBD2. The CDR3 length is 17 residues. Germline CDR1 and CDR2: SQVTM and ANQGSEA.